The clone carrying this T cell receptor (beta chain) was counted at least ten times. Antigen: not known. At one end, the junction sequence differs from germline, possibly due to a read error. This sample is part of a study of Graves' ophthalmopathy and Graves' hyperthyroidism. Having ophthalmopathy, the donors showed moderate-to-severe activity, CAS ≥3 and NOSPECS ≥4, with disease lasting under 3 months. Establishment of the diagnosis relied upon clinical symptoms, serum thyroxine, TRAb, thyroid ultrasound and orbital computed tomography. Germline V gene sequence: CDR1 GTSNPN, CDR2 SVGIG (reference sequence). This CDR3 spans 12 amino acids. Findings and limits, study-wide: The blood repertoire also included most expanded thyroid clonotypes above 0.001 frequency.

CDR3 regions of TCR beta were amplified from RNA transcripts. First-round RT-PCR with HTBI primers preceded a second-round multiplex PCR. TCRdb fed the multiplex PCR reads into MiXCR, producing one record per CDR3 protein. The sample has approximately 210,000 distinct CDR3 sequences, under 30% seen once. The sequence was collected from a man aged 50 or older with Graves' ophthalmopathy. Source material: peripheral blood. The chain carries TRBV30 and TRBJ2-7; 8 bases map to TRBD1. CDR3 amino acids: CAFDRGRSEQYF. The CDR3 DNA is TGTGCCTTCGACAGGGGCCGGAGCGAGCAATACTTC.